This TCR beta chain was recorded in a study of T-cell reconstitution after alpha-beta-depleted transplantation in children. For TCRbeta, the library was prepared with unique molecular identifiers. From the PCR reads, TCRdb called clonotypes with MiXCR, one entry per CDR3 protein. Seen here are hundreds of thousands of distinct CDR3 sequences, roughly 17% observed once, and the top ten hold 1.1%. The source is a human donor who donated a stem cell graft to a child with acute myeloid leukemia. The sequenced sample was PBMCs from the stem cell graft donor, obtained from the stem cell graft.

CDR3 nucleotides: TGTGCCAGCAGCTTTAGAGGGACGGGGAATGAAAAACTGTTTTTT. Residues: CASSFRGTGNEKLFF. The chain carries TRBV11-2 and TRBJ1-4, with D possibly matching TRBD1 (5 bases). Germline CDR1 is SGHAT and CDR2 is FQNNGV. With 3 bases removed from V and 5 bases from J, the gap between germline ends came to 13 bases. There are 15 residues in the CDR3.